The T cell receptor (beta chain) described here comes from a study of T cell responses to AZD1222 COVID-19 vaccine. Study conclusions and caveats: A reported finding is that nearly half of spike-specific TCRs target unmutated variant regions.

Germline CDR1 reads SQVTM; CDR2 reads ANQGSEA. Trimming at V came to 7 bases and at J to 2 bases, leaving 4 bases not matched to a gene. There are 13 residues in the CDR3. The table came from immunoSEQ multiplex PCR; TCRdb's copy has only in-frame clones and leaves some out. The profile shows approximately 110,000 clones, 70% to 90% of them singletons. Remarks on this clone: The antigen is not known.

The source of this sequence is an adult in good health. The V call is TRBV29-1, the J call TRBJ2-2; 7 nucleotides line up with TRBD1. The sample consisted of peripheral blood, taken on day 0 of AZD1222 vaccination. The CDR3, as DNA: TGCAGCGGGGGGACAGCTAACACCGGGGAGCTGTTTTTT. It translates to CSGGTANTGELFF.